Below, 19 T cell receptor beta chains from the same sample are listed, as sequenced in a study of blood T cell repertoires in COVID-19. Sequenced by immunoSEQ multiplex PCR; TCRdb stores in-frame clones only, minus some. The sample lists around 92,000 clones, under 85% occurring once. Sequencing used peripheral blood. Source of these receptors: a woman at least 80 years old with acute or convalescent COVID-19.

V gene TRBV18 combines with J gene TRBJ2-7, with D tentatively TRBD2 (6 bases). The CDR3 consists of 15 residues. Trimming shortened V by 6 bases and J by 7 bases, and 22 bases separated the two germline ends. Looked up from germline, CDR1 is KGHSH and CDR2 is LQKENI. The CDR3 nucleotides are TGTGCCAGCTCCTCCCAGGGACGGGACTCGGGGGAGCAGTACTTC. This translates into CASSSQGRDSGEQYF.

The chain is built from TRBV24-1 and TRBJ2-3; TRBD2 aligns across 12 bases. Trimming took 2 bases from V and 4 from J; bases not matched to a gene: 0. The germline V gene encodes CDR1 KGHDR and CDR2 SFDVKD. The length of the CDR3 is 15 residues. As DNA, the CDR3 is TGTGCCACCAGTGATTCTAGCGGGAGGGCAGATACGCAGTATTTT. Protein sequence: CATSDSSGRADTQYF.

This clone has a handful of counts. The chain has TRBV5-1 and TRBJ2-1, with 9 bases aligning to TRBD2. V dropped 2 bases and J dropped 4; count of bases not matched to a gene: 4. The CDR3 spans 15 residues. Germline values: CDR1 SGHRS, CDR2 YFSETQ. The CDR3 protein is CASSLGLAGYNEQFF. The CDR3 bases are TGCGCCAGCAGCTTAGGCCTAGCGGGGTACAATGAGCAGTTCTTC.

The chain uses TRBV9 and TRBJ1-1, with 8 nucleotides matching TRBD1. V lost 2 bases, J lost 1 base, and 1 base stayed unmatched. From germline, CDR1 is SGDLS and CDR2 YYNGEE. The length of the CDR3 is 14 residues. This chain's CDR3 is CASSVTGENTEAFF. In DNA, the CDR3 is TGTGCCAGCAGCGTGACAGGGGAGAACACTGAAGCTTTCTTT.

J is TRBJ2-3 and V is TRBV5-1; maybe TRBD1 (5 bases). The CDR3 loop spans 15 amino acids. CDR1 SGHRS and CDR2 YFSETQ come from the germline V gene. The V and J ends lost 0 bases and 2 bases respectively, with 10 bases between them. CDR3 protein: CASSLEGRPTDTQYF. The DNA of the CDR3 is TGCGCCAGCAGCTTGGAGGGGCGACCCACAGATACGCAGTATTTT.

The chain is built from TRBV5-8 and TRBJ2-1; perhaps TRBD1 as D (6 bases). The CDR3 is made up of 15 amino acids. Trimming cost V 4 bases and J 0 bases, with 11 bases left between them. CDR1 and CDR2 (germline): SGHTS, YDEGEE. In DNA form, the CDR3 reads TGTGCCAGCAGCACCGGACAGAGCTCCTACAATGAGCAGTTCTTC. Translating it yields CASSTGQSSYNEQFF.

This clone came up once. CDR3 nucleotides: TGTGCCAGCAGCTTGGAAGGGGGCGGTGAGACCCAGTACTTC. This encodes CASSLEGGGETQYF. The J gene is TRBJ2-5, the V gene TRBV5-4; 7 bases agree with TRBD1. V lost 0 bases and J lost 5; bases outside the gene matches: 4. Germline V gives CDR1 SGHNT, CDR2 YYREEE (reference sequence). The CDR3 is 14 residues long.

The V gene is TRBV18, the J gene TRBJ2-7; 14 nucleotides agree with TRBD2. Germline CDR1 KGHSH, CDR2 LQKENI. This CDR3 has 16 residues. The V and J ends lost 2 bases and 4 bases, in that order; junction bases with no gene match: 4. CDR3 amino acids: CASSPKGTSGRYEQYF. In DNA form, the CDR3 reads TGTGCCAGCTCACCAAAGGGGACTAGCGGGAGATACGAGCAGTACTTC. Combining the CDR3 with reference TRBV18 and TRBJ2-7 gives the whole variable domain NAGVMQNPRHLVRRRGQEARLRCSPMKGHSHVYWYRQLPEEGLKFMVYLQKENIIDESGMPKERFSAEFPKEGPSILRIQQVVRGDSAAYFCASSPKGTSGRYEQYFGPGTRLTVT.

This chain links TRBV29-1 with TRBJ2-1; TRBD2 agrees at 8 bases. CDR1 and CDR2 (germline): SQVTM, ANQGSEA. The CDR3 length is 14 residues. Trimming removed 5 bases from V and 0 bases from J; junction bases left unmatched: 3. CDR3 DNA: TGCAGCGTTCCTACTAGCGGCTCCTACAATGAGCAGTTCTTC. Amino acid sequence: CSVPTSGSYNEQFF.

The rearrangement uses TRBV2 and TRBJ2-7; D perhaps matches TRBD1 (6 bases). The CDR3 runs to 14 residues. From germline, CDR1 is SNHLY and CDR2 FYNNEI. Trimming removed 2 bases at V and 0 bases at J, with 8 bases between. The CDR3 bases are TGTGCCAGCAGTGAACAGGGGTTCTCCTACGAGCAGTACTTC. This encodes CASSEQGFSYEQYF. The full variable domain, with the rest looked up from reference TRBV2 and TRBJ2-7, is EPEVTQTPSHQVTQMGQEVILRCVPISNHLYFYWYRQILGQKVEFLVSFYNNEISEKSEIFDDQFSVERPDGSNFTLKIRSTKLEDSAMYFCASSEQGFSYEQYFGPGTRLTVT.

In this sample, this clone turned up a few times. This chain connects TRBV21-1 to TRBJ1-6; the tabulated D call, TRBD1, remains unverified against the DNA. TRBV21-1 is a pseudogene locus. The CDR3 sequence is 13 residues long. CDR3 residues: CASSNDTHSPLHF. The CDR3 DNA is TGTGCCAGCAGCAACGACACCCATTCACCCCTCCACTTT.

The CDR3 region is CASSDNQGSETQYF. CDR3 nucleotide sequence: TGTGCCAGTAGTGACAACCAGGGGAGTGAGACCCAGTACTTC. The V and J genes are TRBV19 and TRBJ2-5, with D maybe TRBD1 (6 bases). V was clipped by 5 bases and J by 5 bases, with 15 bases between them. From germline, CDR1 is LNHDA and CDR2 SQIVND (reference sequence). The CDR3 has 14 amino acids.

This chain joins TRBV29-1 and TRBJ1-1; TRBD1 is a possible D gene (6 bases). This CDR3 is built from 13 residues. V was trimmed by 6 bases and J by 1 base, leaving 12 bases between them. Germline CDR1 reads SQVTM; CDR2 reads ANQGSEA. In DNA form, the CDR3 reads TGCAGCGTAGCACAGGGTACGAACACTGAAGCTTTCTTT. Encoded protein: CSVAQGTNTEAFF.

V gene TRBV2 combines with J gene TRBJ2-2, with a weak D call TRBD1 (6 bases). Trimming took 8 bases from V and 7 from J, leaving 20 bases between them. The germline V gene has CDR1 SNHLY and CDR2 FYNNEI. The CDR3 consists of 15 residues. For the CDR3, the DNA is TGTGCCAGCGGGACCGGGCAGGGGACCGGCGGGGAGCTGTTTTTT. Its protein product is CASGTGQGTGGELFF.

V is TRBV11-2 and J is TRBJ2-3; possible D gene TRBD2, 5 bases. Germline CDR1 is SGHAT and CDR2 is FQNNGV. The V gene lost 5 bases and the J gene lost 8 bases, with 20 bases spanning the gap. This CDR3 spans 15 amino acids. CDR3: CASSPRAPPFGTQYF. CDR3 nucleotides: TGTGCCAGCAGCCCGCGGGCCCCACCCTTCGGTACGCAGTATTTT.

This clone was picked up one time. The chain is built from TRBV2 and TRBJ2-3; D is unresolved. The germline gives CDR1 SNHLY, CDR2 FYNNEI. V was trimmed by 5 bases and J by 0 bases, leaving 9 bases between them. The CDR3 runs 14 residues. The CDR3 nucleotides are TGTGCCAGCAGTATAACCACTAGCACAGATACGCAGTATTTT. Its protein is CASSITTSTDTQYF.

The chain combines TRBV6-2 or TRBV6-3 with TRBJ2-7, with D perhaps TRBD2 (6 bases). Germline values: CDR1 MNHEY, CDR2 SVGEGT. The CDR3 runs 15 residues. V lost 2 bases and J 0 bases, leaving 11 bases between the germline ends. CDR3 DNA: TGTGCCAGCAGTTACCTGGGGACTCCCTCCTACGAGCAGTACTTC. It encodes CASSYLGTPSYEQYF.

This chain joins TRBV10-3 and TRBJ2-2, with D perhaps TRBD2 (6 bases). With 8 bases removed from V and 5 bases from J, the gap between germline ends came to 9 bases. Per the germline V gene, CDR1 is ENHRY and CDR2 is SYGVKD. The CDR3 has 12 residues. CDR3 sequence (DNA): TGTGCCATCGCGGGATATACCGGGGAGCTGTTTTTT. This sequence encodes CAIAGYTGELFF.

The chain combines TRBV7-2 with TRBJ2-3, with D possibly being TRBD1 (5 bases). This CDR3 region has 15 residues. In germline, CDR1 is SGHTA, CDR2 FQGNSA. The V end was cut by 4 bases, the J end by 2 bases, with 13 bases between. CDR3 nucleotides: TGTGCCAGCAGCTCCAACTACAGGAACACAGATACGCAGTATTTT. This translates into CASSSNYRNTDTQYF.